The clone carrying this T cell receptor (beta chain) was observed a handful of times. What it binds is not known. One end of the junction fails to match germline, which may point to a read error. The data belong to a study of pediatric ulcerative colitis. Germline CDR1 DFQATT, CDR2 SNEGSKA (reference sequence). CDR3 length: 10 residues. No immunosuppressive drugs were given to ulcerative colitis patients before diagnostic colonoscopy. Study-wide points: No controls had the two rectal clonotypes shared by ulcerative colitis patients.

TCRdb's copy holds only in-frame clones and misses some; the assay was immunoSEQ multiplex PCR. The sample holds approximately 1,400 clones, roughly 90% seen once. This TCR derives from a boy under 18 with severe ulcerative colitis. Sequencing was done on a sample of blood. The rearrangement uses TRBV20-1 and TRBJ1-1; D possibly corresponds to TRBD1 (5 bases). Here the CDR3 reads CSAKVREGHF. The CDR3 bases are TGCAGTGCAAAGGTTAGGGAGGGGCACTTT.